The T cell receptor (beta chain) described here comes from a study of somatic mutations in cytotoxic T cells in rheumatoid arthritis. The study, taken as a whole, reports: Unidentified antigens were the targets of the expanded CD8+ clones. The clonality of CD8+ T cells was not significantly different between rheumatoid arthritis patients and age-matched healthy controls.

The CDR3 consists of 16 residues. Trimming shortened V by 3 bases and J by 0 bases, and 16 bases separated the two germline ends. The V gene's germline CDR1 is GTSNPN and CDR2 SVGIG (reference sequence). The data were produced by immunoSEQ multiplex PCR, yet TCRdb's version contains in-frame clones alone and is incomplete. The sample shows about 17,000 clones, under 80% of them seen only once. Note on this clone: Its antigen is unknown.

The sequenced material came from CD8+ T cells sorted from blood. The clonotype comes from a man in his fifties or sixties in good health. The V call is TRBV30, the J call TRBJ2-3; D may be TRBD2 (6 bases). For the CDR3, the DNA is TGTGCCTGGAGCGCCCCCTTAGCGGAGAGCACAGATACGCAGTATTTT. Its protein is CAWSAPLAESTDTQYF.